These 5 T cell receptor beta chains originate from one sample sequenced in a study of T cell changes during pregnancy in multiple sclerosis. TCRdb's copy holds only in-frame clones and misses some; the assay was immunoSEQ multiplex PCR. The table lists 39,000 or so clones, 85% to 95% of them singletons. The source material was CD4+ T cells from peripheral blood mononuclear cells, sampled after pregnancy. The receptors were sampled from a female donor in good health, enrolled as a control in a pregnancy study.

The chain links TRBV5-5 to TRBJ2-1, with D possibly TRBD2 on 5 matching bases. V gave up 0 bases and J gave up 6 bases, with 10 bases separating them. Germline CDR1 reads SGHKS; CDR2 reads YYEKEE (reference sequence). This CDR3 is built from 14 residues. CDR3 in DNA: TGTGCCAGCAGCTTGGGCCCTAGCCCCAATGAGCAGTTCTTC. It translates to CASSLGPSPNEQFF.

The CDR3 reads CASSFGSRLNTGELFF. DNA for the CDR3: TGTGCCAGCAGCTTCGGGTCCAGACTAAACACCGGGGAGCTGTTTTTT. The chain carries TRBV5-6 and TRBJ2-2, with D tentatively TRBD2 (5 bases). Germline CDR1 SGHDT, CDR2 YYEEEE. The CDR3 is 16 residues long. V was trimmed by 2 bases and J by 2 bases, leaving 13 bases between them. The complete variable domain, with remaining parts taken from reference TRBV5-6 and TRBJ2-2, reads DAGVTQSPTHLIKTRGQQVTLRCSPKSGHDTVSWYQQALGQGPQFIFQYYEEEERQRGNFPDRFSGHQFPNYSSELNVNALLLGDSALYLCASSFGSRLNTGELFFGEGSRLTVL.

V and J are TRBV19 and TRBJ2-5, with 9 bases matching TRBD2. Per germline, CDR1 LNHDA and CDR2 SQIVND (reference sequence). This CDR3 spans 15 amino acids. With V trimmed by 3 bases and J by 4 bases, 6 bases remained unmatched. The CDR3 DNA is TGTGCCAGTAGTATTACAGCGGGAGGCGGAGAGACCCAGTACTTC. Translated, it gives CASSITAGGGETQYF.

The chain carries TRBV6-5 and TRBJ2-2, with D possibly being TRBD2 (6 bases). The CDR3 runs to 16 residues. Germline V gene data show CDR1 as MNHEY and CDR2 as SVGAGI. V was cut by 0 bases and J by 2 bases, with 10 bases left in between. Written as DNA, the CDR3 is TGTGCCAGCAGTTACTCGACGGGAGCAAACACCGGGGAGCTGTTTTTT. Amino acid sequence: CASSYSTGANTGELFF.

The chain carries TRBV7-9 and TRBJ2-7; tentatively, D is TRBD2 (7 bases). V gave up 6 bases and J gave up 1 base, with 19 bases separating them. CDR1 and CDR2 (germline): SEHNR, FQNEAQ (reference sequence). This CDR3 is 16 amino acids long. CDR3 DNA sequence: TGTGCCAGCAGTCCCGGGACCGCGGGGGCATCCTACGAGCAGTACTTC. Amino acids: CASSPGTAGASYEQYF.